Reported below is one T cell receptor beta chain. The data belong to a study of shared clonotypes between healthy human individuals. Method: immunoSEQ multiplex PCR; TCRdb's copy keeps in-frame clones and lacks some. The table lists over a million clones, about 75% of them singletons. Sequenced sample: memory CD4+ T cells sorted from blood. The sample's subset: CD45RA-negative fraction. The clonotype comes from a man in his late teens or twenties in good health.

The CDR3 bases are TGTGCCAGCAGCTCGGGACTAGCGGGAGCGGCTACGCAGTATTTT. This translates into CASSSGLAGAATQYF. This sequence joins TRBV7-2 and TRBJ2-3; 14 nucleotides agree with TRBD2. This CDR3 comprises 15 residues. Per germline, CDR1 SGHTA and CDR2 FQGNSA. V was clipped by 4 bases and J by 8 bases; unmatched bases: 5.